Listed below are T cell receptor beta chains from one sample, sequenced in a study of T cell responses to AZD1222 COVID-19 vaccine. Profiling relied on immunoSEQ multiplex PCR, and the TCRdb table lists in-frame clones only, not all of them. The sample contains roughly 70,000 clones, 90% to 95% of which appear only once. Sequenced material: peripheral blood, taken 28 days after the second dose of the MenACWY control vaccine. These receptors were collected from an adult who received the MenACWY meningococcal vaccine as a control. CDR3s include the opening cysteine and the closing phenylalanine or tryptophan. Each record gives: CDR3 protein, CDR3 DNA, J gene, V gene, D gene, clone size. The D gene is left open where the match is weak. The size field is filled for only some rows; it gives once, few, many or a size class.

CDR3 protein: CASSQNSDSYNEQFF
CDR3 DNA: TGCGCCAGCAGCCAGAACTCGGACTCCTACAATGAGCAGTTCTTC
J gene: TRBJ2-1
V gene: TRBV4-3
D gene: -
clone size: -

CDR3 protein: CASSSPDRGGNQPQHF
CDR3 DNA: TGTGCCAGCAGTAGCCCTGACAGGGGTGGCAATCAGCCCCAGCATTTT
J gene: TRBJ1-5
V gene: TRBV6-2/TRBV6-3
D gene: TRBD1
clone size: -

CDR3 protein: CATSDRDGNQPQHF
CDR3 DNA: TGTGCCACCAGTGATCGGGACGGCAATCAGCCCCAGCATTTT
J gene: TRBJ1-5
V gene: TRBV24-1
D gene: -
clone size: once

CDR3 protein: CASKQGADNEQFF
CDR3 DNA: TGTGCCAGCAAACAGGGGGCAGACAATGAGCAGTTCTTC
J gene: TRBJ2-1
V gene: TRBV6-6
D gene: TRBD1
clone size: -

CDR3 protein: CASTGTGFPSLHF
CDR3 DNA: TGTGCCAGCACCGGGACCGGGTTTCCTTCCCTCCACTTT
J gene: TRBJ1-6
V gene: TRBV28
D gene: -
clone size: -

CDR3 protein: CASREGATEAFF
CDR3 DNA: TGTGCCAGCAGGGAGGGGGCGACTGAAGCTTTCTTT
J gene: TRBJ1-1
V gene: TRBV6-5
D gene: TRBD1
clone size: -

CDR3 protein: CASRWTGGNQPQHF
CDR3 DNA: TGTGCCAGTAGGTGGACAGGGGGAAATCAGCCCCAGCATTTT
J gene: TRBJ1-5
V gene: TRBV19
D gene: TRBD1
clone size: -

CDR3 protein: CASSQTSGANQPQHF
CDR3 DNA: TGCGCCAGCAGCCAAACTTCAGGTGCCAATCAGCCCCAGCATTTT
J gene: TRBJ1-5
V gene: TRBV4-1
D gene: -
clone size: -

CDR3 protein: CASSDRLGVKLFF
CDR3 DNA: TGCGCCAGCAGTGACAGGCTCGGGGTAAAACTGTTTTTT
J gene: TRBJ1-4
V gene: TRBV10-2
D gene: -
clone size: -

CDR3 protein: CATSTPSGEQFF
CDR3 DNA: TGTGCCACCAGTACACCCAGTGGTGAGCAGTTCTTC
J gene: TRBJ2-1
V gene: TRBV24-1
D gene: -
clone size: -

CDR3 protein: CAPHPEREGRDTQYF
CDR3 DNA: TGCGCCCCCCACCCGGAACGGGAGGGCCGCGATACGCAGTATTTT
J gene: TRBJ2-3
V gene: TRBV4-1
D gene: TRBD2
clone size: -

CDR3 protein: CASSLAGHGQPQHF
CDR3 DNA: TGTGCCAGCAGTTTAGCCGGGCATGGTCAGCCCCAGCATTTT
J gene: TRBJ1-5
V gene: TRBV28
D gene: -
clone size: -

CDR3 protein: CAWSENGYTF
CDR3 DNA: TGTGCCTGGAGTGAAAATGGCTACACCTTC
J gene: TRBJ1-2
V gene: TRBV30
D gene: -
clone size: -

CDR3 protein: CATSAGTDTGELFF
CDR3 DNA: TGTGCCACCAGTGCCGGGACAGACACCGGGGAGCTGTTTTTT
J gene: TRBJ2-2
V gene: TRBV24-1
D gene: TRBD1
clone size: medium-sized

CDR3 protein: CASSYSRAGKTPQHF
CDR3 DNA: TGTGCCAGCAGTTACTCCAGGGCAGGGAAGACGCCCCAGCATTTT
J gene: TRBJ1-5
V gene: TRBV6-2/TRBV6-3
D gene: -
clone size: once

CDR3 protein: CASSISLAGGPPGEQYF
CDR3 DNA: TGTGCCAGTAGTATATCACTAGCGGGAGGGCCACCGGGCGAGCAGTACTTC
J gene: TRBJ2-7
V gene: TRBV19
D gene: TRBD2
clone size: -

CDR3 protein: CATSPTGTGTYGYTF
CDR3 DNA: TGTGCCACCAGCCCGACCGGGACAGGCACCTATGGCTACACCTTC
J gene: TRBJ1-2
V gene: TRBV24-1
D gene: TRBD1
clone size: -

CDR3 protein: CASSLTGGIRETQYF
CDR3 DNA: TGTGCCAGCAGCCTAACAGGGGGCATTAGGGAGACCCAGTACTTC
J gene: TRBJ2-5
V gene: TRBV7-2
D gene: TRBD1
clone size: once

CDR3 protein: CASSPSPRRVQETQYF
CDR3 DNA: TGTGCCAGCAGCCCCAGTCCGAGGAGAGTACAAGAGACCCAGTACTTC
J gene: TRBJ2-5
V gene: TRBV9
D gene: -
clone size: -

CDR3 protein: CASRSGTRAPDTQYF
CDR3 DNA: TGCGCCAGCAGATCCGGGACGAGGGCCCCAGATACGCAGTATTTT
J gene: TRBJ2-3
V gene: TRBV10-2
D gene: -
clone size: -

CDR3 protein: CASSLYSYEQYF
CDR3 DNA: TGTGCCAGCAGTTTATACTCCTACGAGCAGTACTTC
J gene: TRBJ2-7
V gene: TRBV27
D gene: -
clone size: -

CDR3 protein: CASSVSFQAKGTEAFF
CDR3 DNA: TGTGCCAGCAGCGTCTCTTTTCAGGCGAAGGGGACTGAAGCTTTCTTT
J gene: TRBJ1-1
V gene: TRBV9
D gene: -
clone size: once

CDR3 protein: CASSGDRGFTEAFF
CDR3 DNA: TGTGCCAGCAGCGGGGACAGGGGTTTCACTGAAGCTTTCTTT
J gene: TRBJ1-1
V gene: TRBV7-9
D gene: TRBD1
clone size: -

CDR3 protein: CASSHISGTFTGELFF
CDR3 DNA: TGTGCCAGCAGCCACATAAGCGGGACATTCACCGGGGAGCTGTTTTTT
J gene: TRBJ2-2
V gene: TRBV7-2
D gene: -
clone size: few

CDR3 protein: CASSLAWGGGQETQYF
CDR3 DNA: TGTGCCAGCAGCTTAGCGTGGGGAGGTGGGCAAGAGACCCAGTACTTC
J gene: TRBJ2-5
V gene: TRBV7-2
D gene: -
clone size: -

CDR3 protein: CASSISPGVGQPQHF
CDR3 DNA: TGTGCCAGTAGTATATCTCCAGGTGTAGGTCAGCCCCAGCATTTT
J gene: TRBJ1-5
V gene: TRBV19
D gene: -
clone size: -